This T cell receptor beta chain was observed in a study of blood T cell repertoires in COVID-19. The overall study: Donors in the United States, Italy and Spain gave samples during acute or convalescent COVID-19. From T cells, B-cell-depleted T cells, or PBMCs came the material, which was cDNA or gDNA.

V shed 3 bases and J shed 5 bases, with 10 bases lying between them. CDR3 length: 14 residues. Per germline, CDR1 SGHDN and CDR2 FVKESK. Profiled with immunoSEQ multiplex PCR; TCRdb holds only in-frame clones, not every one. The sample has approximately 97,000 clones, around 84% seen once. The rearrangement links TRBV14 to TRBJ1-4, with TRBD1 as a possible D gene (6 bases). The origin of this receptor is an elderly man with acute or convalescent COVID-19. Sequenced input: peripheral blood. CDR3 in amino acids: CASSHGTINEKLFF. The CDR3 bases are TGTGCCAGCAGCCACGGGACAATAAATGAAAAACTGTTTTTT.